One and the same sample provided the 32 T cell receptor beta chains below, sequenced in a study of T cells after yellow fever vaccination. One entry per CDR3 protein, called by TCRdb with MiXCR from the 5' RACE reads. The sample lists 180,000 or so distinct CDR3 sequences; about 11% were seen once. This material consisted of CD8+ T cells sorted from PBMCs, taken 15 days after the yellow fever booster vaccination. These receptors were collected from a man aged 18 to 30 who received the YFV17D yellow fever vaccine.

V gene TRBV3-1 combines with J gene TRBJ1-2, with 8 bases identical to TRBD1. Germline V gene data show CDR1 as LGHDT and CDR2 as YNNKEL (reference sequence). The CDR3 totals 13 residues. V was clipped by 5 bases and J by 2 bases; unmatched bases: 1. The CDR3 DNA follows: TGTGCCAGCAGCGGACAGGGAAACTATGGCTACACCTTC. This encodes CASSGQGNYGYTF.

V usage is TRBV29-1 and J usage is TRBJ1-2, with D possibly being TRBD1 (5 bases). CDR1 and CDR2 (germline): SQVTM, ANQGSEA. CDR3 size: 12 residues. The V end lost 4 bases, the J end lost 3 bases, and 9 bases lay between the germline ends. The CDR3 loop reads CSVVVRDYGYTF. DNA of the CDR3: TGCAGCGTTGTCGTCAGGGACTATGGCTACACCTTC.

This clonotype was seen at least ten times. The CDR3 here is CASSPTDMNTEAFF. The CDR3 DNA sequence: TGTGCCAGCAGCCCGACAGACATGAACACTGAAGCTTTCTTT. This chain joins TRBV9 and TRBJ1-1; weak D call: TRBD1 (5 bases). Per germline, CDR1 SGDLS and CDR2 YYNGEE. The ends were cut back, 4 bases at V and 0 bases at J, with 10 bases in the middle. The CDR3 covers 14 residues.

The chain couples TRBV7-2 to TRBJ1-5; TRBD1 might be the D (6 bases). The germline CDR1 and CDR2 sequences are SGHTA and FQGNSA. V was trimmed by 6 bases and J by 2 bases, leaving 17 bases between them. The CDR3 totals 16 residues. CDR3 protein: CASSPGVGAGNQPQHF. DNA of the CDR3: TGTGCCAGCAGTCCAGGGGTGGGTGCTGGCAATCAGCCCCAGCATTTT.

This clonotype came up many times. This chain joins TRBV5-6 and TRBJ2-5; TRBD2 matches 9 bases. Germline CDR1 reads SGHDT; CDR2 reads YYEEEE. Trimming took 3 bases from V and 6 from J; bases not matched to a gene: 9. The CDR3 is 15 residues long. For the CDR3, the DNA is TGTGCCAGCAGCTCCCTTGCGGGGGGGAGGAAGACCCAGTACTTC. Translation: CASSSLAGGRKTQYF.

This clonotype was observed many times. The V gene is TRBV6-5, the J gene TRBJ1-1; possibly TRBD1 for D (5 bases). Germline lookup yields CDR1 MNHEY and CDR2 SVGAGI. Trimming stripped 2 bases from V and 10 bases from J, with 14 bases between. This CDR3 has 13 residues. CDR3 loop: CASSYDQGRIAFF. CDR3 nucleotide sequence: TGTGCCAGCAGTTACGACCAGGGCAGAATAGCTTTCTTT.

This clonotype was seen only a few times. This chain joins TRBV4-1 and TRBJ1-5; D possibly corresponds to TRBD1 (5 bases). CDR3 length: 13 amino acids. The germline V and J ends were trimmed by 5 bases and 5 bases, with 10 bases remaining between them. CDR1 is MGHRA, CDR2 YSYEKL, per germline. The CDR3 reads CASSSQVYQPQHF. The CDR3 DNA is TGCGCCAGCAGCTCACAGGTTTATCAGCCCCAGCATTTT.

In its sample, this clonotype was seen many times. The chain is built from TRBV7-9 and TRBJ2-1, with 13 bases lining up with TRBD2. The junction had 2 bases not matched to a gene; V was cut back by 5 bases and J by 4 bases. The CDR3 is 15 residues long. Germline values: CDR1 SEHNR, CDR2 FQNEAQ (reference sequence). CDR3 DNA sequence: TGTGCCAGCAGCACGACTAGCGGGGGGTACAATGAGCAGTTCTTC. Amino acid sequence: CASSTTSGGYNEQFF.

The chain joins TRBV7-9 to TRBJ2-2; 7 nucleotides agree with TRBD1. The CDR3 is 13 amino acids. V was pared by 6 bases and J by 6 bases, with 4 bases of the junction left unmatched. Germline V lookup: CDR1 SEHNR, CDR2 FQNEAQ (reference sequence). DNA of the CDR3: TGTGCCAGCAGGCTACAGGGGTCCGGGGAGCTGTTTTTT. Translation gives CASRLQGSGELFF.

This clonotype came up a few times. This CDR3 reads CASTYEGALATGELFF. The DNA for the CDR3 is TGTGCCAGCACGTACGAGGGGGCCCTCGCCACCGGGGAGCTGTTTTTT. The chain employs TRBV6-2 or TRBV6-3 and TRBJ2-2; the match to TRBD1 covers 7 bases. This CDR3 region has 16 residues. V dropped 7 bases and J dropped 4; count of bases not matched to a gene: 12. Germline V lookup: CDR1 MNHEY, CDR2 SVGEGT.

This clonotype appeared a few times. The V gene is TRBV6-2 or TRBV6-3, the J gene TRBJ2-7; TRBD1 might be the D (6 bases). V lost 6 bases and J lost 2, with 8 bases in between. This CDR3 spans 12 amino acids. Germline V lookup: CDR1 MNHEY, CDR2 SVGEGT. CDR3 in amino acids: CASSRTAYEQYV. CDR3 bases: TGTGCCAGCAGCCGGACAGCCTACGAGCAGTACGTC.

The sample holds a few counts of this clonotype. The chain carries TRBV7-2 and TRBJ2-1, with 7 bases lining up with TRBD1. The V gene end was trimmed by 4 bases and the J gene end by 5 bases; junction bases not matched to a gene: 8. CDR3 length equals 15 residues. CDR1 is SGHTA and CDR2 is FQGNSA in the germline V gene. The CDR3 loop is CASSYKGQFDNEQFF. CDR3 sequence (DNA): TGTGCCAGCAGCTACAAGGGACAGTTTGACAATGAGCAGTTCTTC.

Only a few counts were recorded for this clonotype. The V and J genes are TRBV6-6 and TRBJ2-1; 11 bases map to TRBD1. CDR1 and CDR2 (germline): MNHNY, SVGAGI (reference sequence). This CDR3 is built from 14 residues. With 6 bases clipped from V and 9 bases from J, the junction kept 7 bases outside the gene matches. DNA of the CDR3: TGTGCCAGCAGCGGACAGGGGGCAGGTGGTGAGCAGTTCTTC. It is translated as CASSGQGAGGEQFF.

The chain combines TRBV20-1 with TRBJ2-1; possibly TRBD2 for D (5 bases). The CDR3 is 13 residues long. Germline CDR1 DFQATT, CDR2 SNEGSKA (reference sequence). In DNA form, the CDR3 reads TGCAGCGCCCGCGGGCCGGGCTACAATGAGCAGTTCTTC. This encodes CSARGPGYNEQFF.

This clonotype was counted only a few times. The J gene is TRBJ2-3, the V gene TRBV24-1; 9 nucleotides match TRBD1. Germline V gene sequence: CDR1 KGHDR, CDR2 SFDVKD. The junction had 10 bases not matched to a gene; V was cut back by 4 bases and J by 6 bases. CDR3 length equals 16 residues. The CDR3 region is CATSDSRQGVWDTQYF. CDR3 DNA: TGTGCCACCAGTGACTCAAGACAGGGGGTGTGGGATACGCAGTATTTT.

The chain recombines TRBV28 with TRBJ2-1, with D perhaps TRBD1 (5 bases). The length of the CDR3 is 11 residues. The germline CDR1 and CDR2 sequences are MDHEN and SYDVKM. V lost 3 bases, J lost 15 bases, and 12 bases lay in between. CDR3 amino acids: CASSLMDKSFF. DNA of the CDR3: TGTGCCAGCAGTTTGATGGACAAATCGTTCTTC.

This chain uses TRBV12-3 or TRBV12-4 with TRBJ2-7; no clear D gene. V lost 3 bases and J 7 bases, leaving 19 bases between the germline ends. The CDR3 consists of 15 residues. This chain's CDR3 is CASSFSPRSTREQYF. The CDR3 DNA sequence: TGTGCCAGCAGTTTCAGTCCCCGGAGCACGAGGGAGCAGTACTTC.

This clonotype was counted only a few times. The chain carries TRBV29-1 and TRBJ2-4, with 11 bases lining up with TRBD2. CDR1 and CDR2 from the germline V gene are SQVTM and ANQGSEA. The CDR3 contains 13 residues. With V trimmed by 6 bases and J by 4 bases, 2 bases remained unmatched. CDR3 amino acids: CSVRLAGKNIQYF. DNA of the CDR3: TGCAGCGTGAGACTAGCGGGGAAAAACATTCAGTACTTC.

Many counts were recorded for this clonotype. This chain joins TRBV28 and TRBJ2-3; 8 bases fit TRBD2. V lost 5 bases to trimming and J lost 2 bases; unmatched junction nucleotides: 9. This CDR3 is 16 amino acids long. CDR1 MDHEN and CDR2 SYDVKM come from the germline V gene. The CDR3 sequence: CASSPSRAGDTDTQYF. CDR3 DNA sequence: TGTGCCAGCAGTCCGTCTCGAGCGGGGGACACAGATACGCAGTATTTT.

This clonotype was seen a few times. The V gene is TRBV27, the J gene TRBJ2-7; TRBD2 might be the D (5 bases). The V and J ends lost 3 bases and 7 bases respectively, with 7 bases between them. The CDR3 runs to 11 residues. Germline V gene lookup returns CDR1 MNHEY and CDR2 SMNVEV (reference sequence). As DNA, the CDR3 is TGTGCCAGCAGTTTTGGGAGAGAGCAGTACTTC. This gives the protein CASSFGREQYF.

There are a few counts of this clonotype. A much larger clone differs by one base, so this may be a read error. This chain connects TRBV12-3 or TRBV12-4 to TRBJ1-5, with D possibly being TRBD1 (5 bases). V was shortened by 3 bases and J by 0 bases, with 6 bases between the two germline ends. CDR3 length: 14 residues. Here the CDR3 DNA reads TGTGCCAGCAGTTTTAGGGGTAGCAATCAGCCCCAGCATTTT. Translating gives CASSFRGSNQPQHF.

The genes are TRBV9 and TRBJ2-5; the match to TRBD2 covers 8 bases. This CDR3 region has 16 residues. Trimming took 0 bases from V and 0 from J; bases not matched to a gene: 4. Germline assignment: CDR1 SGDLS and CDR2 YYNGEE. In DNA, the CDR3 is TGTGCCAGCAGCGTAGGCCGGGGGGGGAACCAAGAGACCCAGTACTTC. Amino acid sequence: CASSVGRGGNQETQYF.

The J gene is TRBJ2-4, the V gene TRBV6-2 or TRBV6-3; D gene unclear. In germline, CDR1 is MNHEY, CDR2 SVGEGT. This CDR3 has 13 amino acids. Trimming took 2 bases from V and 8 from J, leaving 10 bases between them. This chain's CDR3 is CASSYPPGYIQYF. CDR3 DNA sequence: TGTGCCAGCAGTTACCCCCCTGGTTACATTCAGTACTTC.

V is TRBV27 and J is TRBJ1-2; 7 bases align to TRBD1. The length of the CDR3 is 16 residues. V shed 3 bases, J shed 8 bases, and the junction held 15 bases outside the gene matches. Germline CDR1 reads MNHEY; CDR2 reads SMNVEV (reference sequence). The CDR3, as DNA: TGTGCCAGCAGTTTGGACAGGAGTTTTCGGTTAGAAGGCTACACCTTC. Protein sequence: CASSLDRSFRLEGYTF.

The rearrangement uses TRBV28 and TRBJ2-7; 7 nucleotides agree with TRBD1. The germline CDR1 and CDR2 sequences are MDHEN and SYDVKM. The CDR3 is 14 amino acids. V lost 7 bases, J lost 1 base, and 7 bases stayed unmatched. CDR3 sequence: CASTSGTASYEQYF. As DNA, the CDR3 is TGTGCCAGCACCTCCGGGACAGCATCCTACGAGCAGTACTTC.

This clonotype was counted many times. A read error may account for a junction end that differs from germline. The V call is TRBV7-7, the J call TRBJ2-2; D gene ambiguous. The CDR3 has 13 amino acids. Per the germline V gene, CDR1 is SSHAT and CDR2 is FNYEAQ (reference sequence). The CDR3 DNA sequence: TGTGCTAGCAGCTCGGATTACACCGGGGAGCTGTTTTTT. It specifies CASSSDYTGELFF.

The chain joins TRBV5-1 to TRBJ1-1; perhaps TRBD1 as D (6 bases). Germline V CDR1 and CDR2: SGHRS, YFSETQ. CDR3 length: 14 residues. With 0 bases removed from V and 7 bases from J, the gap between germline ends came to 13 bases. CDR3: CASSLGGGEGEAFF. DNA of the CDR3: TGCGCCAGCAGCTTGGGTGGGGGCGAGGGTGAAGCTTTCTTT.

The table lists this clonotype with many counts. This chain joins TRBV4-2 and TRBJ1-6; no clear D. Per the germline V gene, CDR1 is LGHNA and CDR2 is YNFKEQ. This CDR3 has 13 residues. Trimming took off 1 base at V and 7 bases at J, with 5 bases between the two ends. The CDR3 region is CASSQVENSPLHF. The CDR3, as DNA: TGTGCCAGCAGCCAAGTGGAGAATTCACCCCTCCACTTT.

This clonotype showed up just a few times. The chain joins TRBV28 to TRBJ2-7; tentatively, D is TRBD2 (5 bases). Trimming stripped 2 bases from V and 2 bases from J, with 16 bases between. The CDR3 length is 16 residues. Looked up from germline, CDR1 is MDHEN and CDR2 is SYDVKM. CDR3 sequence reads: CASSLRAGSLPYEQYV. In nucleotides, the CDR3 is TGTGCCAGCAGTTTAAGGGCGGGCAGTCTACCCTACGAGCAGTACGTC.

This clonotype was found many times. The J gene is TRBJ1-4, the V gene TRBV5-1; D is undetermined. Per the germline V gene, CDR1 is SGHRS and CDR2 is YFSETQ. With 1 base removed from V and 3 bases from J, the gap between germline ends came to 10 bases. There are 15 residues in the CDR3. As DNA, the CDR3 is TGCGCCAGCAGCTTGATGTCCCGGCCTAATGAAAAACTGTTTTTT. Amino acid sequence: CASSLMSRPNEKLFF.

The V call is TRBV7-9, the J call TRBJ2-5; possible D gene TRBD2, 6 bases. Germline lookup yields CDR1 SEHNR and CDR2 FQNEAQ (reference sequence). The V end lost 1 base, the J end lost 4 bases, and 16 bases lay between the germline ends. This CDR3 contains 16 residues. CDR3 residues: CASSLVAFEGLETQYF. The CDR3 nucleotides are TGTGCCAGCAGCTTAGTTGCCTTCGAGGGACTAGAGACCCAGTACTTC. Combining the CDR3 with reference TRBV7-9 and TRBJ2-5 gives the whole variable domain DTGVSQNPRHKITKRGQNVTFRCDPISEHNRLYWYRQTLGQGPEFLTYFQNEAQLEKSRLLSDRFSAERPKGSFSTLEIQRTEQGDSAMYLCASSLVAFEGLETQYFGPGTRLLVL.

V usage is TRBV12-3 or TRBV12-4 and J usage is TRBJ2-7; possibly TRBD1 for D (6 bases). V lost 6 bases, J lost 5 bases, and 11 bases lay in between. The CDR3 has 12 residues. The CDR3 DNA reads as TGTGCCAGCAGAACCCAGGGGAACGAGCAGTACTTC. Protein: CASRTQGNEQYF.